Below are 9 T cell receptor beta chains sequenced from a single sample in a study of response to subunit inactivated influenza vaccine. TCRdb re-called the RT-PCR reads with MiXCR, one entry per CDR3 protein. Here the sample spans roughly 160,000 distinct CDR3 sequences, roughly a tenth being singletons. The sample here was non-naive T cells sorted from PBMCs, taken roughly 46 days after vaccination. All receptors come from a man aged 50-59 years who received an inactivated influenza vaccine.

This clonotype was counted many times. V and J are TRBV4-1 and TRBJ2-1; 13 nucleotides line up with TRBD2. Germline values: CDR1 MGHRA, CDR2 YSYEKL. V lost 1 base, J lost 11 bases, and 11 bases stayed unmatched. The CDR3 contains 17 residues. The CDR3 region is CASSQGALAGGRGKQFF. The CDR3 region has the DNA TGCGCCAGCAGCCAAGGGGCACTAGCGGGGGGGCGGGGTAAGCAGTTCTTC.

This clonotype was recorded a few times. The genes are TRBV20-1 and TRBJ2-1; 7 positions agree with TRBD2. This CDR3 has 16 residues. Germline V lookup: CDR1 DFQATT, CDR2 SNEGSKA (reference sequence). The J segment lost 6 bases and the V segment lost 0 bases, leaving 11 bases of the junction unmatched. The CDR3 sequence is CSARDLALAWGNEQFF. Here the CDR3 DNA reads TGCAGTGCTAGAGATTTAGCACTAGCGTGGGGCAATGAGCAGTTCTTC.

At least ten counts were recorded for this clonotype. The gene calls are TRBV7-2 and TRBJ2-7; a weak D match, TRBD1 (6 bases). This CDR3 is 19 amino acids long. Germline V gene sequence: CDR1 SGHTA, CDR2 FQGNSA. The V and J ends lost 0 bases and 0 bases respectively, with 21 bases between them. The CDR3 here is CASSLAEGVRGQFSYEQYF. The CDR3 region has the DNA TGTGCCAGCAGCTTAGCGGAAGGGGTGAGAGGACAGTTCTCCTACGAGCAGTACTTC.

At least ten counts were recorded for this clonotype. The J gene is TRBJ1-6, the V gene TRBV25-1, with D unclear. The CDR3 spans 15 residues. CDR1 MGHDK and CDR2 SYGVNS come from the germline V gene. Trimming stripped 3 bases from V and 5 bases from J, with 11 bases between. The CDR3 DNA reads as TGTGCCAGCAGTGATGGCGGATCTAATAATTCACCCCTCCACTTT. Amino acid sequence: CASSDGGSNNSPLHF.

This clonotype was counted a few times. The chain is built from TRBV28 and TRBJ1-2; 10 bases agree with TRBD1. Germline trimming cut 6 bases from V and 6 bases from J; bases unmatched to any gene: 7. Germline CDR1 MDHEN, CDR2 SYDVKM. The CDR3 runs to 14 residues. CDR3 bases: TGTGCCAGCAGCACGGGACAGGGGAACGATGGCTACACCTTC. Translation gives CASSTGQGNDGYTF.

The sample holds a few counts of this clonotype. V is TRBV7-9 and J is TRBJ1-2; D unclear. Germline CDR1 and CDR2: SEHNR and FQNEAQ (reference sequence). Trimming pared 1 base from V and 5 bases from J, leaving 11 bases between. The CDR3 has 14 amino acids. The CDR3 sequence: CASSLVQAPYGYTF. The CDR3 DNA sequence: TGTGCCAGCAGCTTAGTTCAGGCTCCGTATGGCTACACCTTC.

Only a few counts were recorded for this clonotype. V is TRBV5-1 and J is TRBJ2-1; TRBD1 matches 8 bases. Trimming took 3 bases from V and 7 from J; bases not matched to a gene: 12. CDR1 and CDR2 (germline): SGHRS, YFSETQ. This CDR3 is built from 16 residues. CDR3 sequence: CASSYHGQGAVNEQFF. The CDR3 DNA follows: TGCGCCAGCAGCTACCATGGACAGGGAGCAGTGAATGAGCAGTTCTTC.

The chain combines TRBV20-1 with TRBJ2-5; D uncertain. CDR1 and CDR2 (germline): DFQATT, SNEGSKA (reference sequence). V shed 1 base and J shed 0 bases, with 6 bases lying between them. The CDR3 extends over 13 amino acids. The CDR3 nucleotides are TGCAGTGCTAGAGCACTAAACCAAGAGACCCAGTACTTC. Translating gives CSARALNQETQYF.

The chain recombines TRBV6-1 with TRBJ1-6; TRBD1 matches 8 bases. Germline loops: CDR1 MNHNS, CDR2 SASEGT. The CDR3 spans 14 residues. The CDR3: CATRGGQENSPLHF. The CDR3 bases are TGTGCGACCAGGGGGGGACAGGAGAATTCACCCCTCCACTTT.